Listed here are 27 T cell receptor beta chains from one sample, sequenced in a study of T cell repertoires in cytomegalovirus infection. These receptors lack a known antigen. One entry per CDR3 protein results from TCRdb running MiXCR on the reads. The sample contains fewer than 1,000,000 distinct CDR3 sequences, 25% to 40% of which appear only once. The sample here was cultured CD8+ T cells from PBMCs, taken from culture after CMV antigen stimulation. The receptor set was obtained from a human donor in good health (CMV status not recorded). Some clones in this sample may be carry-over from other donors' samples.

This chain links TRBV6-5 with TRBJ2-2, with TRBD1 matching 11 bases. Germline V CDR1 and CDR2: MNHEY, SVGAGI. V trimming: 5 bases; J trimming: 3 bases; junction bases outside the gene matches: 5. CDR3 length equals 16 residues. The CDR3 here is CASSLGQGAYTGELFF. CDR3 DNA: TGTGCCAGCAGTCTTGGACAGGGGGCCTACACCGGGGAGCTGTTTTTT.

This chain joins TRBV12-3 or TRBV12-4 and TRBJ2-6; perhaps TRBD1 as D (5 bases). V dropped 8 bases and J dropped 2 bases, with 10 bases sitting between them. The CDR3 is 14 residues long. The CDR3 DNA reads TGTGCCAGCCTCGAAGGGGCTGGGGCCAACGTCCTGACTTTC. As protein: CASLEGAGANVLTF.

On this clonotype itself: A much larger clone differs from this one at a single base, so this may be a read error. This CDR3 is missing its conserved last phenylalanine or tryptophan, likely due to a read error. The CDR3 reads CASSLETYNEQFS. CDR3 nucleotides: TGTGCCAGCAGCTTAGAGACCTACAATGAGCAGTTCTCC. The chain recombines TRBV7-8 with TRBJ2-1; D is uncertain. There are 13 residues in the CDR3. Germline lookup yields CDR1 SGHVS and CDR2 FQNEAQ. Trimming took off 1 base at V and 2 bases at J, with 3 bases between the two ends.

Concerning this clonotype itself: The junction shows a germline mismatch at one end, possibly a read error. The chain employs TRBV6-5 and TRBJ2-3, with 9 bases matching TRBD2. Germline CDR1 is MNHEY and CDR2 is SVGAGI. This CDR3 has 15 amino acids. CDR3 coding DNA: TGTGCCAGCAGCCTAGCGGGGCCCAGCATAGATACGCAGTATTTT. This encodes CASSLAGPSIDTQYF.

The rearrangement links TRBV7-6 to TRBJ2-5; no reliable D call. The CDR3 is made up of 13 amino acids. V was clipped by 1 base and J by 3 bases, with 6 bases between them. Germline lookup yields CDR1 SGHVS and CDR2 FNYEAQ. In DNA form, the CDR3 reads TGTGCCAGCAGCTTAGAGGGTAAAGAGACCCAGTACTTC. Translated: CASSLEGKETQYF.

This clonotype was seen more than once but under ten times. The chain joins TRBV4-3 to TRBJ1-2, with D maybe TRBD1 (6 bases). The CDR3 is made up of 16 amino acids. Trimming stripped 4 bases from V and 9 bases from J, with 24 bases between. Germline CDR1 is LGHNA and CDR2 is YSLEER. Written as DNA, the CDR3 is TGCGCCAGCAGCCCACAGGGAGGGGCCTCTATATCCAGCTACACCTTC. Its protein is CASSPQGGASISSYTF.

With regard to this clonotype: A read error may produce the germline difference seen at one junction end. V is TRBV12-5 and J is TRBJ1-1; D call uncertain. Germline V gives CDR1 LGHNT, CDR2 FRNRAP. The CDR3 runs 15 residues. CDR3 DNA sequence: TGTGCTAGTGGTTTGGTAGTAGGTTTGAACACTGAAACTTTCTTT. It is translated as CASGLVVGLNTETFF.

The J gene is TRBJ2-1, the V gene TRBV2; TRBD2 aligns across 8 bases. With 6 bases clipped from V and 3 bases from J, the junction kept 13 bases outside the gene matches. Per the germline V gene, CDR1 is SNHLY and CDR2 is FYNNEI. The CDR3 consists of 17 residues. CDR3 residues: CASSGPLSGGLYNEQFF. The CDR3 DNA reads TGTGCCAGCAGCGGCCCGCTCTCGGGGGGGCTCTACAATGAGCAGTTCTTC.

The chain has TRBV7-8 and TRBJ1-3, with D perhaps matching TRBD1 (6 bases). Trimming removed 1 base from V and 0 bases from J, with 16 bases in between. Germline V gene sequence: CDR1 SGHVS, CDR2 FQNEAQ. This CDR3 has 18 residues. The CDR3 DNA follows: TGTGCCAGCAGCTTAGAGGGGGGGTCGGAGATCTCTGGAAACACCATATATTTT. It is translated as CASSLEGGSEISGNTIYF.

This sequence joins TRBV7-6 and TRBJ1-5; D remains unclear. This CDR3 contains 16 residues. The germline gives CDR1 SGHVS, CDR2 FNYEAQ. The germline V and J ends were trimmed by 1 base and 1 base, with 11 bases remaining between them. For the CDR3, the DNA is TGTGCCAGCAGCTTAGATGCCGGGGTAAGCAATCAGCCCCAGCATTTT. Amino acids: CASSLDAGVSNQPQHF.

This clonotype appeared a few times. V usage is TRBV9 and J usage is TRBJ2-5; TRBD1 matches at 8 bases. The CDR3 has 16 amino acids. With 0 bases clipped from V and 5 bases from J, the junction kept 9 bases outside the gene matches. CDR1 is SGDLS, CDR2 YYNGEE, per germline. Here the CDR3 DNA reads TGTGCCAGCAGCGTAGGGCAGGGGGCTTTTGGGGAGACCCAGTACTTC. Protein sequence: CASSVGQGAFGETQYF.

CDR3: CAISTTGQGGLPYEQYF. The CDR3 DNA is TGTGCCATCAGCACCACTGGACAGGGCGGGTTACCCTACGAGCAGTACTTC. V and J are TRBV10-3 and TRBJ2-7; 8 bases match TRBD1. Per germline, CDR1 ENHRY and CDR2 SYGVKD. CDR3 size: 17 residues. V lost 6 bases and J lost 2; bases outside the gene matches: 15.

This clonotype was observed a few times. This chain joins TRBV12-3 or TRBV12-4 and TRBJ1-6; D unresolved. Trimming removed 3 bases from V and 6 bases from J, with 12 bases in between. There are 15 residues in the CDR3. Written as DNA, the CDR3 is TGTGCCAGCAGTTTTGCCCACTACACTAATTCACCCCTCCACTTT. Residues: CASSFAHYTNSPLHF.

The V gene is TRBV27, the J gene TRBJ2-2; D not resolved. This CDR3 contains 13 residues. Between the trimmed V and J ends, which lost 0 bases and 3 bases, there was a span of 2 bases. Per germline, CDR1 MNHEY and CDR2 SMNVEV (reference sequence). CDR3: CASSLSHTGELFF. CDR3 sequence (DNA): TGTGCCAGCAGTTTATCCCACACCGGGGAGCTGTTTTTT.

The V call is TRBV27, the J call TRBJ2-1, with D perhaps matching TRBD1 (6 bases). The V gene's germline CDR1 is MNHEY and CDR2 SMNVEV (reference sequence). The V end was cut by 7 bases, the J end by 7 bases, with 8 bases between. The CDR3 length is 11 residues. CDR3: CASKDRNEQFF. The CDR3 DNA is TGTGCCAGCAAAGACAGGAATGAGCAGTTCTTC.

This clonotype was seen a handful of times. The V and J genes are TRBV27 and TRBJ1-6; D not certain. V lost 3 bases to trimming and J lost 7 bases, with 10 bases between them. Germline assignment: CDR1 MNHEY and CDR2 SMNVEV (reference sequence). The CDR3 totals 14 residues. CDR3 residues: CASSFQTNNSPLHF. CDR3 bases: TGTGCCAGCAGTTTCCAGACGAACAATTCACCCCTCCACTTT.

This rearrangement joins TRBV27 to TRBJ1-1; D might be TRBD1 (6 bases). The CDR3 has 15 amino acids. Germline CDR1 reads MNHEY; CDR2 reads SMNVEV (reference sequence). V was trimmed by 5 bases and J by 4 bases, leaving 17 bases between them. The DNA for the CDR3 is TGTGCCAGCAGTAGAATGGGGGTAGGGGGCACTGAAGCTTTCTTT. Protein: CASSRMGVGGTEAFF.

This clonotype was counted a single time. A read error may produce the germline difference seen at one junction end. The gene calls are TRBV27 and TRBJ1-1; TRBD1 aligns across 8 bases. Germline CDR1 and CDR2: MNHEY and SMNVEV (reference sequence). The CDR3 sequence is 15 residues long. The CDR3 coding sequence is TGTGCCAGCAGTTTATCCCAGGGGGCGAACACTAAAGCTTTCTTT. Its protein product is CASSLSQGANTKAFF.

This clonotype was seen more than once but under ten times. This chain links TRBV5-4 with TRBJ2-7; TRBD2 might be the D (6 bases). The CDR3 is 16 residues long. The ends were cut back, 4 bases at V and 6 bases at J, with 23 bases in the middle. Germline CDR1 is SGHNT and CDR2 is YYREEE (reference sequence). The CDR3 protein is CASSLPGTSRVGEQYF. CDR3 DNA sequence: TGTGCCAGCAGCCTACCTGGGACTTCACGGGTTGGCGAGCAGTACTTC.

This clonotype was observed a few times. J is TRBJ2-7 and V is TRBV7-8; D assignment may be TRBD1 or TRBD2 (6 bases each). The CDR3 runs 16 residues. CDR1 and CDR2 (germline): SGHVS, FQNEAQ. Deletions cut 2 bases from V and 0 bases from J, with 14 bases between. This CDR3 is CASSLTTRGLSYEQYF. CDR3 nucleotide sequence: TGTGCCAGCAGCTTAACCACCAGGGGACTCTCCTACGAGCAGTACTTC.

This clonotype was counted ten times or more. The chain recombines TRBV6-2 or TRBV6-3 with TRBJ2-3; a possible D gene is TRBD2 (5 bases). CDR1 is MNHEY, CDR2 SVGEGT, per germline. There are 16 residues in the CDR3. Deletions cut 1 base from V and 6 bases from J, with 17 bases between. CDR3 in amino acids: CASSYLLDGELDTQYF. The DNA of the CDR3 is TGTGCCAGCAGTTACTTGCTAGACGGGGAGTTGGATACGCAGTATTTT.

Many counts were recorded for this clonotype. The V gene is TRBV2, the J gene TRBJ2-1; a weak D match, TRBD2 (7 bases). Trimming cost V 5 bases and J 4 bases, with 15 bases left between them. The germline V gene encodes CDR1 SNHLY and CDR2 FYNNEI. This CDR3 has 15 residues. The CDR3 sequence: CASSIGGPKYNEQFF. CDR3 in DNA: TGTGCCAGCAGTATCGGGGGGCCAAAGTACAATGAGCAGTTCTTC.

The chain recombines TRBV12-3 or TRBV12-4 with TRBJ1-3, with D hard to call. The length of the CDR3 is 15 residues. V was pared by 6 bases and J by 6 bases, with 18 bases between. Written as DNA, the CDR3 is TGTGCCAGCAGGGAATCACTGCAGAGTTTAAACACCATATATTTT. This encodes CASRESLQSLNTIYF.

The V gene is TRBV5-6, the J gene TRBJ1-1; 7 bases align to TRBD1. Germline V gene lookup returns CDR1 SGHDT and CDR2 YYEEEE. This CDR3 region has 15 residues. J gave up 4 bases and V 1 base, and 7 bases lay outside the gene matches. CDR3 residues: CASSLPEGAGTEAFF. The CDR3 bases are TGTGCCAGCAGCTTGCCTGAGGGGGCCGGCACTGAAGCTTTCTTT.

This chain uses TRBV7-9 with TRBJ1-1; 8 nucleotides line up with TRBD1. CDR3 length: 12 amino acids. Unmatched junction bases numbered 3, after V lost 6 bases and J lost 6 bases. Germline V gene data show CDR1 as SEHNR and CDR2 as FQNEAQ (reference sequence). CDR3 region: CASRDRVAEAFF. CDR3 DNA sequence: TGTGCCAGCAGGGACAGGGTGGCTGAAGCTTTCTTT.

This clonotype came up many times. This chain connects TRBV11-3 to TRBJ2-3; no definite D call. The CDR3 totals 14 residues. Trimming left V 1 base short and J 2 bases short, with 7 bases between. CDR1 is SGHNT and CDR2 is YENEEA in the germline V gene. The CDR3 loop is CASSLGGTTDTQYF. The CDR3 DNA sequence: TGTGCCAGCAGCTTAGGAGGAACCACAGATACGCAGTATTTT.

The chain couples TRBV27 to TRBJ1-5, with TRBD1 identical over 8 bases. CDR3 length equals 14 residues. Germline V gene sequence: CDR1 MNHEY, CDR2 SMNVEV (reference sequence). The trim removed 5 bases at V and 5 bases at J, leaving 5 bases unmatched. The CDR3 sequence: CASSTLQGDQPQHF. The CDR3 DNA reads TGTGCCAGCAGTACCCTACAGGGGGATCAGCCCCAGCATTTT.